This T cell receptor (beta chain) was profiled in a study of CD8+CD57+ T cells in acquired aplastic anemia. Study observations and caveats: Patients and controls had in common approximately 30 CD8+ CDR3 sequences.

There are a few counts of this clonotype. Antigen: not known. Genomic DNA, serving as template, underwent TCR beta VDJ and CDR3 profiling. TCRdb used MiXCR to reprocess the reads, holding one entry per CDR3 protein. Found here are some 140,000 distinct CDR3 sequences, 41% of them singletons; the top ten hold more than 7%. The material sequenced was sorted CD4+, CD8+, or CD8+CD57+ T cells (not recorded which) from PBMCs. The origin of this receptor is a human donor in good health, serving as a control.

The CDR3 is CAISVSAGAYNEQFF. Written as DNA, the CDR3 is TGTGCCATCAGTGTATCAGCGGGAGCTTACAATGAGCAGTTCTTC. The chain has TRBV10-3 and TRBJ2-1, with TRBD2 matching 8 bases. This CDR3 region has 15 residues. V trimming: 4 bases; J trimming: 4 bases; junction bases outside the gene matches: 6. CDR1 is ENHRY and CDR2 is SYGVKD in the germline V gene.